What follows is one TCR beta chain and its context. This clone was recorded once. It has no known antigen specificity. Per-nucleotide qualities are absent, and no much larger clonotype sits a single base away. To sequence the TCRbeta CDR3 region, genomic DNA was isolated from the sorted cells. The immunoSEQ Assay was used for sequencing of TCRbeta CDR3 regions. In TCRdb, the immuneACCESS table is reduced to in-frame sequences with V and J assigned. These tables do not hold every clone; where another copy was compared, an unresolved V gene accounts for under half, and the others remain unexplained. This sample comprises 9,500 to 13,000 clones, around 78% of them detected only once. 22% of the sample belongs to the ten largest clones. This specimen belongs to a study of OX40 agonist ivuxolimab in advanced cancers. In terms of the full investigation: The costimulatory receptor OX40 (CD134) was targeted by ivuxolimab, a fully human IgG2 agonistic monoclonal antibody. Prior anti-PD-1, anti-PD-L1 or anti-CTLA-4 therapy was permitted, and checkpoint inhibitors had been received by 40% to 50% of dose-escalation patients. The purpose of peripheral TCRbeta sequencing was to test whether ivuxolimab changed TCR sequence diversity and led to clonal T-cell expansion. Partial responses occurred in three dose-escalation patients, of whom one had hepatocellular carcinoma and two had cutaneous melanoma. The paper covers the monotherapy dose-escalation part of the phase I ivuxolimab trial, which included N of about 50 patients. Among the approximately 54 dose-escalation patients, about 19 had hepatocellular carcinoma, some 15 melanoma, 9 renal cell carcinoma and 9 head and neck cancer. Intravenous ivuxolimab was administered to patients every 2 weeks at six dose levels: 0.01, 0.1, 0.3, 1.5, 3 and 10 mg/kg. In the dose-escalation cohort, around four fifths of patients were male, and the mean age was 60 years with a range of roughly 20 to 79.

Study-wide findings and limitations: The antigen specificity of the clonally expanded peripheral T cells was not determined. After ivuxolimab, expanded clones were on average more numerous among CD8+ T cells than among CD4+ T cells. At doses of 0.1 to 3.0 mg/kg, clonal expansion of both CD4+ and CD8+ T cells in blood was seen between baseline and week 6. In the 0.1-3.0 mg/kg groups, partial responders were among the patients with the lowest normalized peripheral clonal expansion, particularly in CD8+ T cells. Low levels of normalized T-cell clonal expansion were also shown by some nonresponding patients.

Clipping removes 7 bases from V and 4 bases from J, with 8 as the unmatched junction base count. Inclusive of the bounding cysteine and phenylalanine, the CDR3 is 15 residues long. Only the CDR3 region is kept as DNA, spanning 45 bases read in frame from base 1. The germline V gene yields WSHSY for CDR1 and SAAADI for CDR2. Patients with autoimmune disease history or receiving systemic immunosuppression were excluded from the trial. Peripheral blood for TCR sequencing was collected from all dose cohorts at baseline, on cycle 4 day 1, and on cycle 7 day 1. The samples were taken from a phase I, first-in-human, multicenter, open-label dose-escalation trial of ivuxolimab. The trial enrolled adults with locally advanced or metastatic head and neck squamous cell, hepatocellular, melanoma or renal cell carcinoma. Before TCR sequencing, CD4+ T cells and CD8+ T cells were sorted from peripheral blood as separate populations.

The chain is encoded by TRBV10-2 joined to TRBJ2-3; TRBD1 fits 10 bases in the junction. The clonotype comes from an adult with an advanced solid tumor such as melanoma, head and neck, liver or kidney cancer. The input for sequencing was CD4+ or CD8+ T cells sorted from blood, taken in a trial of the OX40 agonist ivuxolimab. The CDR3 in this case is CASNPTGGVADTQYF. The DNA is as follows: TGCGCCAGCAACCCGACAGGGGGCGTCGCAGATACGCAGTATTTT.